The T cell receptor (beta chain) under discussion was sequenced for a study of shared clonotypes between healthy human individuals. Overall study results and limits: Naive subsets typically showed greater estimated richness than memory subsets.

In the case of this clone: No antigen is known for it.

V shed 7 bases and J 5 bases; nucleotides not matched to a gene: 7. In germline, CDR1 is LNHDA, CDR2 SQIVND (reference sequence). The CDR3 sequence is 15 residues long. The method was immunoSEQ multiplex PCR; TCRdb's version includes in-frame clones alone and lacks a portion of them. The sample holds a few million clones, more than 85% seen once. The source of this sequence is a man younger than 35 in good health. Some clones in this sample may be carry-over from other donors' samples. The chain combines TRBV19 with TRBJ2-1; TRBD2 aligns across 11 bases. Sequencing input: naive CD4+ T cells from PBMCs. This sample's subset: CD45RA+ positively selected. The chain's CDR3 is CASNPFSGRDNEQFF. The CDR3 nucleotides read TGTGCCAGTAACCCTTTTAGCGGGAGGGACAATGAGCAGTTCTTC.